This TCR beta chain was captured in a study of human T cells and chemical hapten exposure. Notes on this clonotype: This sequence may be a read error, since a much larger clone differs from it by one base.

Time point denoted: patch test 1, 2 weeks after DPC sensitization. Specified treatment: therapeutic diphenylcyclopropenone sensitization with weekly scalp DPC. From the RACE reads, TCRdb called clonotypes with MiXCR, one entry per CDR3 protein. This sample yields approximately 110,000 distinct CDR3 sequences, of which around 10% are seen a single time; approximately 4% belongs to the top ten. This TCR came from a woman in her thirties or forties with alopecia areata. Some clones in this sample may be carry-over from other donors' samples. The input for sequencing was whole blood, taken in connection with sensitization to the hapten diphenylcyclopropenone (DPC).

The CDR3 DNA reads TGTCCCAGCAGCCTTTCCGGACCGCTCGAGCAGTACTTC. The encoded protein is CPSSLSGPLEQYF. This chain connects TRBV7-9 to TRBJ2-7; D gene uncertain. CDR1 and CDR2 from the germline V gene are SEHNR and FQNEAQ (reference sequence). This CDR3 is 13 amino acids long.